These T cell receptor beta chains were read from a single sample in a study of preoperative IRX-2 immunotherapy in early breast cancer. The table came from immunoSEQ multiplex PCR; TCRdb's copy has only in-frame clones and leaves some out. The table has 28,000 or so clones, 90% seen once. This material was acquired from a patient treated with IRX-2 immunotherapy. The receptors here all came from a human donor with breast cancer. CDR3s include the opening cysteine and the closing phenylalanine or tryptophan.

J gene | V gene | CDR3 protein
TRBJ1-2 | TRBV15 | CATSREHRDDYGYTF
TRBJ2-7 | TRBV9 | CASSVVGSSYEQYF
TRBJ1-2 | TRBV7-2 | CASSLLVDRGGGYTF
TRBJ2-5 | TRBV11-2 | CASSSTYREETQYF
TRBJ1-2 | TRBV23-1 | CASSQSRSETTAMGSYTF
TRBJ1-5 | TRBV6-1 | CASSWDNSNQPQHF
TRBJ1-2 | TRBV7-2 | CASSLSRDRVF
TRBJ1-4 | TRBV27 | CASSRQGTNEKLFF
TRBJ2-7 | TRBV7-8 | CASSTQSYEQYF
TRBJ2-2 | TRBV5-6 | CASSQLLAGGGELFF
TRBJ2-5 | TRBV9 | CASSPGRDRVRQETQYF
TRBJ1-1 | TRBV6-1 | CASRVVGRDTEAFF
TRBJ2-7 | TRBV4-1 | CASSQVSQGISYEQYF
TRBJ1-5 | TRBV2 | CASSEGEGYQPQHF
TRBJ2-6 | TRBV29-1 | CSVEGGQGNFGANVLTF
TRBJ2-5 | TRBV19 | CASSMKGGTANSETQYF
TRBJ2-7 | TRBV7-9 | CASTFSGVAGISYEQYF
TRBJ1-5 | TRBV28 | CASTRTGDQPQHF
TRBJ1-2 | TRBV2 | CASSRDVSGYTF
TRBJ1-2 | TRBV25-1 | CASSAQGRNYGYTF
TRBJ2-5 | TRBV7-8 | CASSRIPGAMAQYF
TRBJ2-1 | TRBV6-6 | CASSPAAIEQFF
TRBJ1-5 | TRBV6-1 | CASSGQWTGGASNQPQHF
TRBJ2-3 | TRBV7-9 | CASSSSSTDTQYF
TRBJ1-3 | TRBV21-1 | CASSKGVGQASGNTIYF
TRBJ2-2 | TRBV7-6 | CASSLGNTGELFF
TRBJ1-4 | TRBV4-1 | CASSQDEGATNEKLFF
TRBJ1-6 | TRBV23-1 | CASSHPIRDRGRKSPLHF
TRBJ2-5 | TRBV7-9 | CASSFQTGPRWHF
TRBJ2-3 | TRBV5-1 | CASSSPGDTQYF
TRBJ2-5 | TRBV19 | CASSIRGGGETQYF
TRBJ1-3 | TRBV6-5 | CASSPTGTVGNTIYF
TRBJ1-1 | TRBV19 | CASSKGPEREVTEAFF
TRBJ2-1 | TRBV11-2 | CASSLYSGTSRYNEQFF
TRBJ2-3 | TRBV15 | CATSDTDTQYF
TRBJ2-3 | TRBV9 | CASSVALSPSAQYF
TRBJ1-6 | TRBV19 | CASSIVTDSPLHF
TRBJ1-1 | TRBV28 | CASSLYRAEAFF
TRBJ1-6 | TRBV28 | CASSLGGQFGSPLHF
TRBJ2-7 | TRBV7-8 | CASSLKHEQYF
TRBJ2-1 | TRBV11-3 | CASSSMTSTGTEQFF
TRBJ2-7 | TRBV20-1 | CSARDSYEQYF
TRBJ2-2 | TRBV6-6 | CASSYTSGELFF
TRBJ2-7 | TRBV4-2 | CASSQAELADPYEQYF
TRBJ2-7 | TRBV10-1 | CASSESGTQSSYEQYF
TRBJ1-2 | TRBV18 | CASSQGQGEGYGYTF
TRBJ2-7 | TRBV28 | CASSGTAPFYEQYF
TRBJ2-1 | TRBV2 | CARDSASNEQFF
TRBJ2-1 | TRBV5-4 | CASSRGQGEGNEQFF
TRBJ2-2 | TRBV28 | CASSLGQDNTGELFF
TRBJ1-1 | TRBV5-4 | CASSLHRGNTEAFF
TRBJ2-5 | TRBV5-1 | CASSLDPNQETQYF